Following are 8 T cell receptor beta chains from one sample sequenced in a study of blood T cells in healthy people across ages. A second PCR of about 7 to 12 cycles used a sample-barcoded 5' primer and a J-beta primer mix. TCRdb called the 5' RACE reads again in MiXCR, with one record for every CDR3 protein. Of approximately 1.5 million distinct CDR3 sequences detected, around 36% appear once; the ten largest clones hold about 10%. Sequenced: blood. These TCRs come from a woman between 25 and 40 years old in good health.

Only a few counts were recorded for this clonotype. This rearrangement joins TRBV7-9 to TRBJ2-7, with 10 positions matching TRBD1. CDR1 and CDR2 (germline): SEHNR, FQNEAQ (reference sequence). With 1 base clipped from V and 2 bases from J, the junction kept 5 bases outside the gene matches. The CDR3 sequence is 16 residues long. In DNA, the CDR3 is TGTGCCAGCAGCTTAGAGGACAGGGGGGGCGCCTACGAGCAGTACTTC. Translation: CASSLEDRGGAYEQYF.

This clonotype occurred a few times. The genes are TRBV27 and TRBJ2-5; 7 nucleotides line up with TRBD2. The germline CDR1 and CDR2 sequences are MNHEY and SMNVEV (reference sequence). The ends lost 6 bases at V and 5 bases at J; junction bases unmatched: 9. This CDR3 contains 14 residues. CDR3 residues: CASSPRTRGETQYF. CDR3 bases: TGTGCCAGCAGCCCTCGGACTAGAGGCGAGACCCAGTACTTC.

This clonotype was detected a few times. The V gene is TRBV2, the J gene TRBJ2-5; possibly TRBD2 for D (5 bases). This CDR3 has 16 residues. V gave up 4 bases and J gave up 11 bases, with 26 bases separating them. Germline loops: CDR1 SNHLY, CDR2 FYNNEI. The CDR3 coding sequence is TGTGCCAGCAGTGTTCTGGGCAGCGAGCAACCGAGGGAGCAGTACTTC. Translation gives CASSVLGSEQPREQYF.

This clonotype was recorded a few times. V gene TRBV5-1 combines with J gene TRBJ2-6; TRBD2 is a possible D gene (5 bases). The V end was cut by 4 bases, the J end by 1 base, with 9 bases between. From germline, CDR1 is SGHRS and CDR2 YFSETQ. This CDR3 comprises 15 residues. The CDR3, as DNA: TGCGCCAGCAGCACCGAGGGTTCTGGGGCCAACGTCCTGACTTTC. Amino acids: CASSTEGSGANVLTF.

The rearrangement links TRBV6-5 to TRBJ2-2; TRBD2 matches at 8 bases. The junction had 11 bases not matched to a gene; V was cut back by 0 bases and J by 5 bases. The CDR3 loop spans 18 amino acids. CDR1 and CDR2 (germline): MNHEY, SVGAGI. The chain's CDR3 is CASSYSARGGGWTGELFF. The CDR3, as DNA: TGTGCCAGCAGTTACTCGGCCCGGGGGGGCGGTTGGACCGGGGAGCTGTTTTTT.

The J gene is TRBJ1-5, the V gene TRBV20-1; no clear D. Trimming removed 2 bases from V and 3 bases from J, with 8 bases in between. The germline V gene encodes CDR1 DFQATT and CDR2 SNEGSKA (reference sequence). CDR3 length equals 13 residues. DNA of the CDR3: TGCAGTGCTAGATTCGGGCCCAATCAGCCCCAGCATTTT. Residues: CSARFGPNQPQHF.

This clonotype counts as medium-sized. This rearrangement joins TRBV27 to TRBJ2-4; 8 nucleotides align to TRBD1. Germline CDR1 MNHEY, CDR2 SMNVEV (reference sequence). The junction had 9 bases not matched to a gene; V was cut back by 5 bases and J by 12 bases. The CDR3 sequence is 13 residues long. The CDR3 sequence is CASSPGQGLPQYF. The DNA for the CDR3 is TGTGCCAGCAGTCCCGGACAGGGATTGCCTCAGTACTTC.

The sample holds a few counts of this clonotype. The CDR3 coding sequence is TGTGCCAGCAGCTTGAAAGCGGGAGGGTTCGGGAACAATGAGCAGTTCTTC. As protein: CASSLKAGGFGNNEQFF. The chain is built from TRBV7-2 and TRBJ2-1; 10 bases line up with TRBD2. The CDR3 is 17 residues long. V trimming: 3 bases; J trimming: 5 bases; junction bases outside the gene matches: 10. Germline V gene lookup returns CDR1 SGHTA and CDR2 FQGNSA.